These 30 T cell receptor beta chains originate from one sample sequenced in a study of shared clonotypes between healthy human individuals. Clones were sequenced by immunoSEQ multiplex PCR, and TCRdb holds only the in-frame ones, with some missing. The repertoire consists of 2 million to 3 million clones, with 93% occurring once and the leading ten covering 0.35% to 0.45%. Sequencing was carried out using naive CD4+ T cells from PBMCs. The subset: CD45RA+ positively selected. The source of these receptors is a man between 18 and 35 years old in good health. Some clones in this sample may be carry-over from other donors' samples.

This chain joins TRBV7-2 and TRBJ2-1; D perhaps matches TRBD2 (5 bases). CDR3 length: 15 residues. Germline CDR1 SGHTA, CDR2 FQGNSA. Trimming left V 0 bases short and J 1 base short, with 7 bases between. The CDR3 loop is CASSLASVSYNEQFF. As DNA, the CDR3 is TGTGCCAGCAGCTTAGCTAGCGTTTCCTACAATGAGCAGTTCTTC. The full variable domain, completed using reference TRBV7-2 and TRBJ2-1, is GAGVSQSPSNKVTEKGKDVELRCDPISGHTALYWYRQSLGQGLEFLIYFQGNSAPDKSGLPSDRFSAERTGGSVSTLTIQRTQQEDSAVYLCASSLASVSYNEQFFGPGTRLTVL.

The chain employs TRBV28 and TRBJ1-5; TRBD1 matches 7 bases. Per the germline V gene, CDR1 is MDHEN and CDR2 is SYDVKM. This CDR3 has 15 amino acids. J was trimmed by 2 bases and V by 5 bases; bases with no gene match: 6. The CDR3 region has the DNA TGTGCCAGCAGTGTCCAGGGGGGAGGCAATCAGCCCCAGCATTTT. It is translated as CASSVQGGGNQPQHF.

In its sample, this clone was seen once. This chain joins TRBV28 and TRBJ1-1; D perhaps matches TRBD1 (5 bases). V was trimmed by 5 bases and J by 4 bases, leaving 20 bases between them. The CDR3 covers 16 residues. CDR1 is MDHEN, CDR2 SYDVKM, per germline. CDR3 nucleotides: TGTGCCAGCAGTGATACATTACAGGTTGTGGGCACTGAAGCTTTCTTT. Protein sequence: CASSDTLQVVGTEAFF.

This clone was found once. V gene TRBV30 combines with J gene TRBJ1-4, with 9 bases fitting TRBD1. Germline values: CDR1 GTSNPN, CDR2 SVGIG (reference sequence). With 7 bases clipped from V and 5 bases from J, the junction kept 14 bases outside the gene matches. This CDR3 comprises 16 residues. The CDR3 bases are TGTGCCTCTAAAGGGACAGGGACTCCAGACAATGAAAAACTGTTTTTT. Encoded protein: CASKGTGTPDNEKLFF.

The CDR3 nucleotides are TGTGCCAGCAGTTACCCAGGACTAGCGGTAAACGAGCAGTTCTTC. Encoded protein: CASSYPGLAVNEQFF. The genes are TRBV6-5 and TRBJ2-1; 10 bases align to TRBD2. V gave up 2 bases and J gave up 10 bases; unmatched junction bases: 8. The CDR3 runs to 15 residues. Looked up from germline, CDR1 is MNHEY and CDR2 is SVGAGI.

With respect to this clone: Other DNA sequences in this sample translate to the same CDR3. The chain carries TRBV11-3 and TRBJ2-2; D may correspond to TRBD1 or TRBD2 (5 bases each). The V end lost 5 bases, the J end lost 1 base, and 11 bases lay between the germline ends. Germline V gene data show CDR1 as SGHNT and CDR2 as YENEEA. CDR3 length: 15 residues. The CDR3 nucleotides read TGTGCCAGCAGCCCTGGGACGGTGAACACCGGGGAGCTGTTTTTT. It codes for CASSPGTVNTGELFF.

This chain links TRBV27 with TRBJ1-2; 9 nucleotides agree with TRBD1. Germline assignment: CDR1 MNHEY and CDR2 SMNVEV (reference sequence). Trimming at V came to 4 bases and at J to 4 bases, leaving 4 bases not matched to a gene. The CDR3 totals 14 residues. The CDR3: CASSSDRGSYGYTF. As DNA, the CDR3 is TGTGCCAGCAGTTCCGACAGGGGGTCCTATGGCTACACCTTC.

The chain joins TRBV2 to TRBJ2-5, with D possibly matching TRBD2 (6 bases). The germline V gene has CDR1 SNHLY and CDR2 FYNNEI. The CDR3 consists of 13 residues. Trimming pared 6 bases from V and 5 bases from J, leaving 13 bases between. In nucleotides, the CDR3 is TGTGCCAGCAGGGGTGCGGGGACGGAGACCCAGTACTTC. It codes for CASRGAGTETQYF.

In regard to this clone: This CDR3 is also generated by other DNA sequences in the sample. The chain carries TRBV7-2 and TRBJ1-2, with D tentatively TRBD1 (5 bases). This CDR3 has 13 amino acids. Germline loops: CDR1 SGHTA, CDR2 FQGNSA. The V end lost 1 base, the J end lost 4 bases, and 7 bases lay between the germline ends. The DNA of the CDR3 is TGTGCCAGCAGCTTAGGCGGGGGCTATGGCTACACCTTC. Residues: CASSLGGGYGYTF.

The J gene is TRBJ2-1, the V gene TRBV5-1; the match to TRBD2 covers 8 bases. The V and J ends lost 1 base and 7 bases, in that order; junction bases with no gene match: 10. In germline, CDR1 is SGHRS, CDR2 YFSETQ. This CDR3 spans 16 amino acids. CDR3 protein: CASSLISGRGSNEQFF. The CDR3 DNA reads as TGCGCCAGCAGCTTGATCAGCGGGAGAGGGTCGAATGAGCAGTTCTTC. Drawing the rest from reference TRBV5-1 and TRBJ2-1, the complete variable domain is KAGVTQTPRYLIKTRGQQVTLSCSPISGHRSVSWYQQTPGQGLQFLFEYFSETQRNKGNFPGRFSGRQFSNSRSEMNVSTLELGDSALYLCASSLISGRGSNEQFFGPGTRLTVL.

The V gene is TRBV29-1, the J gene TRBJ2-1; no clear D gene. V was clipped by 7 bases and J by 4 bases, with 8 bases between them. CDR1 is SQVTM and CDR2 is ANQGSEA in the germline V gene. The CDR3 totals 11 residues. CDR3 loop: CSADDYNEQFF. CDR3 bases: TGCAGCGCAGACGATTACAATGAGCAGTTCTTC.

The chain combines TRBV6-5 with TRBJ1-5, with a weak D call TRBD1 (6 bases). The V end lost 6 bases, the J end lost 5 bases, and 14 bases lay between the germline ends. Germline V gene data show CDR1 as MNHEY and CDR2 as SVGAGI. CDR3 length equals 14 residues. The CDR3 DNA sequence: TGTGCCAGCAGCGACAGGACCGCTGATCAGCCCCAGCATTTT. This encodes CASSDRTADQPQHF.

This clone has only a few counts. The V call is TRBV5-1, the J call TRBJ1-5; a possible D gene is TRBD1 (6 bases). This CDR3 comprises 16 residues. CDR1 is SGHRS and CDR2 is YFSETQ in the germline V gene. Between the trimmed V and J ends, which lost 3 bases and 0 bases, there was a span of 13 bases. CDR3 sequence reads: CASSSLGGRSNQPQHF. CDR3 coding DNA: TGCGCCAGCAGCTCCCTTGGGGGCCGTAGCAATCAGCCCCAGCATTTT.

This chain links TRBV5-1 with TRBJ1-5, with no clear D. V lost 4 bases and J lost 5, with 10 bases in between. This CDR3 has 13 residues. Germline CDR1 and CDR2: SGHRS and YFSETQ. The CDR3 DNA is TGCGCCAGCAGCCAGCAACCTGATCAGCCCCAGCATTTT. The encoded protein is CASSQQPDQPQHF.

This chain joins TRBV7-2 and TRBJ2-7; 7 bases line up with TRBD1. The CDR3 has 14 residues. Germline V gene sequence: CDR1 SGHTA, CDR2 FQGNSA. Trimming cost V 1 base and J 6 bases; bases outside gene matches: 6. DNA of the CDR3: TGTGCCAGCAGCTTAGTACAGACAGGGCGCGAGCAGTACTTC. As protein: CASSLVQTGREQYF.

The chain employs TRBV6-5 and TRBJ1-2, with D possibly being TRBD1 (5 bases). V lost 0 bases and J lost 4, with 12 bases in between. From germline, CDR1 is MNHEY and CDR2 SVGAGI. This CDR3 comprises 15 residues. The CDR3 sequence is CASSYSWGELYGYTF. DNA for the CDR3: TGTGCCAGCAGTTACTCCTGGGGGGAACTCTATGGCTACACCTTC.

The DNA for the CDR3 is TGTGCCAGCCTCGTGGACGGAGCTAGCGGCGAGCAGTACTTC. Translating it yields CASLVDGASGEQYF. The V gene is TRBV2, the J gene TRBJ2-7, with 7 bases aligning to TRBD2. Unmatched junction bases numbered 13, after V lost 8 bases and J lost 6 bases. Germline loops: CDR1 SNHLY, CDR2 FYNNEI. The CDR3 loop spans 14 amino acids. Looking up the rest from reference TRBV2 and TRBJ2-7 gives the full variable domain: EPEVTQTPSHQVTQMGQEVILRCVPISNHLYFYWYRQILGQKVEFLVSFYNNEISEKSEIFDDQFSVERPDGSNFTLKIRSTKLEDSAMYFCASLVDGASGEQYFGPGTRLTVT.

The chain joins TRBV21-1 to TRBJ2-1; TRBD2, the D gene given by the table, was not confirmed from the DNA. TRBV21-1 is a pseudogene. This CDR3 is 15 amino acids long. In DNA form, the CDR3 reads TGTGCCAGCAGCAAAGATGGCGGGAGGGTTAATGAGCAGTTCTTC. This gives the protein CASSKDGGRVNEQFF.

Notes on this clone: This sample also contains other DNA sequences that code for the same CDR3. The chain has TRBV9 and TRBJ2-7; D possibly corresponds to TRBD2 (5 bases). The germline V and J ends were trimmed by 0 bases and 0 bases, with 7 bases remaining between them. The germline gives CDR1 SGDLS, CDR2 YYNGEE. CDR3 length equals 14 residues. CDR3 in amino acids: CASSVATSSYEQYF. CDR3 nucleotides: TGTGCCAGCAGCGTAGCAACTAGCTCCTACGAGCAGTACTTC.

The rearrangement uses TRBV7-8 and TRBJ2-2; a possible D gene is TRBD2 (5 bases). Germline V gene sequence: CDR1 SGHVS, CDR2 FQNEAQ. V lost 5 bases, J lost 3 bases, and 13 bases lay in between. The length of the CDR3 is 15 residues. CDR3 region: CASSPWERDTGELFF. The CDR3 region has the DNA TGTGCCAGCAGCCCGTGGGAGAGGGACACCGGGGAGCTGTTTTTT.

The V call is TRBV6-6, the J call TRBJ1-1, with D possibly being TRBD1 (6 bases). The length of the CDR3 is 15 residues. V lost 2 bases to trimming and J lost 8 bases, with 18 bases between them. Germline CDR1 is MNHNY and CDR2 is SVGAGI (reference sequence). DNA for the CDR3: TGTGCCAGCAGTTACCCCGGCAGGGGTACTCCCGAAGCTTTCTTT. This gives the protein CASSYPGRGTPEAFF.

This chain connects TRBV19 to TRBJ2-6, with D uncertain. CDR3 length: 14 residues. Between the trimmed V and J ends, which lost 5 bases and 3 bases, there was a span of 8 bases. Looked up from germline, CDR1 is LNHDA and CDR2 is SQIVND (reference sequence). CDR3 sequence: CASSGRGGANVLTF. Written as DNA, the CDR3 is TGTGCCAGTAGTGGGCGAGGTGGGGCCAACGTCCTGACTTTC. The full variable domain, in which reference TRBV19 and TRBJ2-6 provide the parts outside the CDR3, is DGGITQSPKYLFRKEGQNVTLSCEQNLNHDAMYWYRQDPGQGLRLIYYSQIVNDFQKGDIAEGYSVSREKKESFPLTVTSAQKNPTAFYLCASSGRGGANVLTFGAGSRLTVL.

The table lists this clone with a count of one. The V and J genes are TRBV29-1 and TRBJ2-1, with 7 bases that match TRBD1. Losses at the gene ends were 5 bases for V and 2 bases for J; bases not matched to a gene: 9. In germline, CDR1 is SQVTM, CDR2 ANQGSEA. The CDR3 has 15 amino acids. The CDR3 loop reads CSVRPDRDTYNEQFF. CDR3 DNA sequence: TGCAGCGTTCGCCCCGACAGGGACACCTACAATGAGCAGTTCTTC.

In its sample, this clone was seen a few times. The V call is TRBV4-2, the J call TRBJ2-7, with D uncertain. This CDR3 comprises 12 residues. Trimming removed 0 bases at V and 5 bases at J, with 5 bases between. Germline V lookup: CDR1 LGHNA, CDR2 YNFKEQ. Here the CDR3 reads CASSQDRDEQYF. For the CDR3, the DNA is TGTGCCAGCAGCCAAGATCGCGACGAGCAGTACTTC.

This chain connects TRBV28 to TRBJ1-1; maybe TRBD1 (5 bases). V was shortened by 3 bases and J by 9 bases, with 17 bases between the two germline ends. This CDR3 spans 14 amino acids. Germline CDR1 and CDR2: MDHEN and SYDVKM. The CDR3 protein is CASSFTGAGGKAFF. CDR3 coding DNA: TGTGCCAGCAGTTTCACCGGGGCAGGTGGTAAAGCTTTCTTT.

This clone has just a few counts. This rearrangement joins TRBV7-2 to TRBJ1-1; possible D gene TRBD1, 6 bases. In germline, CDR1 is SGHTA, CDR2 FQGNSA. V lost 3 bases, J lost 11 bases, and 16 bases lay in between. The CDR3 totals 13 residues. The CDR3 here is CASSFNRATAAFF. CDR3 nucleotide sequence: TGTGCCAGCAGCTTTAACAGGGCCACTGCTGCTTTCTTT.

CDR3: CASRLTGGSGKLFF. The CDR3, as DNA: TGTGCCAGCAGGTTGACAGGGGGGTCAGGAAAACTGTTTTTT. The chain uses TRBV28 and TRBJ1-4; 9 bases align to TRBD1. The V gene's germline CDR1 is MDHEN and CDR2 SYDVKM. With V trimmed by 6 bases and J by 10 bases, 9 bases remained unmatched. The CDR3 covers 14 residues.

The chain employs TRBV28 and TRBJ1-4; D is uncertain. The CDR3 consists of 15 residues. The V gene lost 7 bases and the J gene lost 2 bases, with 14 bases spanning the gap. The germline V gene has CDR1 MDHEN and CDR2 SYDVKM. The CDR3 loop is CASIPPAGTNEKLFF. Written as DNA, the CDR3 is TGTGCCAGCATCCCCCCCGCGGGGACTAATGAAAAACTGTTTTTT.

V is TRBV11-3 and J is TRBJ2-3; 8 nucleotides match TRBD1. CDR1 is SGHNT and CDR2 is YENEEA in the germline V gene. The CDR3 totals 14 residues. With V trimmed by 5 bases and J by 2 bases, 3 bases remained unmatched. CDR3 loop: CASSRTGITDTQYF. As DNA, the CDR3 is TGTGCCAGCAGCCGGACAGGGATCACAGATACGCAGTATTTT.

V usage is TRBV9 and J usage is TRBJ2-2; 9 bases line up with TRBD2. This CDR3 region has 16 residues. The V segment lost 4 bases and the J segment 2 bases; nucleotides outside the gene matches: 6. The germline CDR1 and CDR2 sequences are SGDLS and YYNGEE. CDR3 DNA: TGTGCCAGCAGCACCCGGCGGGAGGGTAACACCGGGGAGCTGTTTTTT. Protein sequence: CASSTRREGNTGELFF.